A single sample is the source of the 31 T cell receptor beta chains below, sequenced in a study of vaccination effects on CD4 cells after COVID-19 (dated by TCRdb to the early 2020s). Library construction relied on the immunoSEQ multiplex PCR assay. As stored in TCRdb, this immuneACCESS dataset retains in-frame rearrangements with V and J assigned. A fraction of the clones does not appear; measured against another copy, unresolved V genes explain less than half of the discrepancy, and the remainder lacks a known reason. The table for this sample lists around 63,000 clones; over 70% of them were counted only once. Together, the top ten hold around 3.8% of the sample. The ViraFEST assay stimulated PBMC with viral peptide pools and then used TCR sequencing to identify antigen-specific CD4+ T cell clonotypes by expansion. After 10 days of culture, CD4+ T cells were isolated with the EasySep CD4+ T cell isolation kit. None of the healthy vaccine recipients had a prior SARS-CoV-2 infection, which was confirmed by nucleocapsid antibody tests that came back negative both before and after vaccination.

Antigen specificity for these receptors is unknown. Sample: CD4+ T cells from PBMCs cultured with HCoV-OC43 spike peptides, taken before COVID-19 vaccination. The cell subset or site label of this sample denotes: HCoV-OC43 spike overlapping peptide pool stimulation. These receptors were collected from a human donor who received a COVID-19 vaccine.

V and J are TRBV4-1 and TRBJ1-3; D not resolved. Germline CDR1 and CDR2: MGHRA and YSYEKL. The CDR3 has 15 amino acids. The ends were cut back, 1 base at V and 0 bases at J, with 7 bases in the middle. The CDR3 reads CASSQAPASGNTIYF. The DNA of the CDR3 is TGCGCCAGCAGCCAAGCCCCCGCCTCTGGAAACACCATATATTTT.

The chain carries TRBV24-1 and TRBJ2-5; a possible D gene is TRBD1 (6 bases). CDR1 and CDR2 (germline): KGHDR, SFDVKD. The CDR3 spans 11 residues. V lost 4 bases, J lost 10 bases, and 9 bases lay in between. This CDR3 reads CATSETGFQYF. The CDR3 DNA sequence: TGTGCCACCAGTGAAACAGGGTTCCAGTACTTC.

The V call is TRBV7-9, the J call TRBJ1-5, with D perhaps TRBD1 (5 bases). The germline V and J ends were trimmed by 4 bases and 7 bases, with 14 bases remaining between them. The germline gives CDR1 SEHNR, CDR2 FQNEAQ (reference sequence). There are 14 residues in the CDR3. The CDR3 DNA follows: TGTGCCAGCAGCTCCCAGGGAGGAGAGCAGCCCCAGCATTTT. Protein sequence: CASSSQGGEQPQHF.

The chain employs TRBV5-1 and TRBJ2-5; TRBD2 aligns across 7 bases. J was trimmed by 1 base and V by 0 bases; bases with no gene match: 6. Looked up from germline, CDR1 is SGHRS and CDR2 is YFSETQ. There are 16 residues in the CDR3. CDR3 in DNA: TGCGCCAGCAGCTTGGGGGGAGGGCGCCCCCAAGAGACCCAGTACTTC. Its protein product is CASSLGGGRPQETQYF.

In this sample, this clone turned up a few times. The chain is built from TRBV14 and TRBJ1-2; no clear D. CDR3 length: 15 residues. Germline lookup yields CDR1 SGHDN and CDR2 FVKESK. The V end was cut by 0 bases, the J end by 5 bases, with 13 bases between. CDR3 nucleotide sequence: TGTGCCAGCAGCCAAGATGGGCAGAGGACTTATGGCTACACCTTC. Translation: CASSQDGQRTYGYTF.

This clone showed up just once. J is TRBJ1-1 and V is TRBV5-6, with TRBD1 as a possible D gene (6 bases). CDR3 size: 16 residues. Germline V CDR1 and CDR2: SGHDT, YYEEEE. Trimming pared 4 bases from V and 0 bases from J, leaving 16 bases between. The CDR3 coding sequence is TGTGCCAGCAGCCCCAACGGGGACAAAATGAACACTGAAGCTTTCTTT. Translation gives CASSPNGDKMNTEAFF.

The V and J genes are TRBV2 and TRBJ2-5, with 10 bases that match TRBD2. Per germline, CDR1 SNHLY and CDR2 FYNNEI. Unmatched junction bases numbered 4, after V lost 7 bases and J lost 5 bases. The CDR3 is 13 residues long. Here the CDR3 DNA reads TGTGCCAGCAAGCTGGGACTAGCGGAGACCCAGTACTTC. This gives the protein CASKLGLAETQYF.

V usage is TRBV25-1 and J usage is TRBJ2-5, with 8 bases identical to TRBD1. This CDR3 comprises 15 residues. The V segment lost 4 bases and the J segment 2 bases; nucleotides outside the gene matches: 6. Germline CDR1 MGHDK, CDR2 SYGVNS. Here the CDR3 reads CASSATWTGQETQYF. The DNA for the CDR3 is TGTGCCAGCAGTGCAACTTGGACAGGGCAAGAGACCCAGTACTTC. Filled out from reference TRBV25-1 and TRBJ2-5, the complete variable domain reads EADIYQTPRYLVIGTGKKITLECSQTMGHDKMYWYQQDPGMELHLIHYSYGVNSTEKGDLSSESTVSRIRTEHFPLTLESARPSHTSQYLCASSATWTGQETQYFGPGTRLLVL.

This clone was detected once. The genes are TRBV6-5 and TRBJ2-7; no clear D. The CDR3 consists of 14 residues. Germline V gene sequence: CDR1 MNHEY, CDR2 SVGAGI. Trimming shortened V by 6 bases and J by 2 bases, and 14 bases separated the two germline ends. Written as DNA, the CDR3 is TGTGCCAGCAGCCCCCGAGGCGGTGCCTACGAGCAGTACGTC. As protein: CASSPRGGAYEQYV.

The J gene is TRBJ1-2, the V gene TRBV30; D is possibly TRBD1 (5 bases). CDR3 length: 13 amino acids. V was pared by 3 bases and J by 4 bases, with 12 bases between. CDR1 and CDR2 from the germline V gene are GTSNPN and SVGIG (reference sequence). CDR3 nucleotides: TGTGCCTGGAGGACAGAGGGGATCTATGGCTACACCTTC. Residues: CAWRTEGIYGYTF.

This clone was seen a handful of times. The chain employs TRBV7-2 and TRBJ2-2, with unresolved D. V dropped 5 bases and J dropped 4 bases, with 8 bases sitting between them. Looked up from germline, CDR1 is SGHTA and CDR2 is FQGNSA. CDR3 length: 13 amino acids. The DNA for the CDR3 is TGTGCCAGCAGCACAGATCCCACCGGGGAGCTGTTTTTT. It codes for CASSTDPTGELFF. The whole variable domain, remainder taken from reference TRBV7-2 and TRBJ2-2, is GAGVSQSPSNKVTEKGKDVELRCDPISGHTALYWYRQSLGQGLEFLIYFQGNSAPDKSGLPSDRFSAERTGGSVSTLTIQRTQQEDSAVYLCASSTDPTGELFFGEGSRLTVL.

The chain joins TRBV9 to TRBJ1-6; 7 positions match TRBD1. This CDR3 is built from 14 residues. Trimming took 0 bases from V and 10 from J; bases not matched to a gene: 4. The germline V gene has CDR1 SGDLS and CDR2 YYNGEE. The CDR3 coding sequence is TGTGCCAGCAGCGTAGACAGGGGTGACTCACCCCTCCACTTT. Protein product: CASSVDRGDSPLHF.

This chain uses TRBV5-1 with TRBJ1-2; perhaps TRBD1 as D (6 bases). The germline V gene encodes CDR1 SGHRS and CDR2 YFSETQ. Trimming shortened V by 4 bases and J by 0 bases, and 16 bases separated the two germline ends. This CDR3 has 16 amino acids. The CDR3 nucleotides are TGCGCCAGCAGCAAAGCCCAGGGGCGCACTAACTATGGCTACACCTTC. The encoded protein is CASSKAQGRTNYGYTF.

V is TRBV24-1 and J is TRBJ2-2, with D hard to call. Trimming shortened V by 7 bases and J by 2 bases, and 10 bases separated the two germline ends. This CDR3 has 14 amino acids. Germline assignment: CDR1 KGHDR and CDR2 SFDVKD. CDR3 protein: CATSPGINTGELFF. The CDR3 DNA reads TGTGCCACCAGCCCAGGAATTAACACCGGGGAGCTGTTTTTT.

The CDR3 sequence: CASSWASGPQHF. For the CDR3, the DNA is TGTGCCAGCAGCTGGGCTTCGGGGCCCCAGCATTTT. The genes are TRBV7-8 and TRBJ1-5; the D is unclear. Per the germline V gene, CDR1 is SGHVS and CDR2 is FQNEAQ. V gave up 4 bases and J gave up 9 bases, with 10 bases separating them. This CDR3 is built from 12 residues.

This clone showed up just once. The chain is built from TRBV7-6 and TRBJ2-1; D remains ambiguous. CDR3 length: 15 residues. Germline V gives CDR1 SGHVS, CDR2 FNYEAQ. V lost 5 bases and J 2 bases, leaving 13 bases between the germline ends. CDR3 sequence (DNA): TGTGCCAGCAGCCCCGACATGGGTCCCTACAATGAGCAGTTCTTC. This codes for CASSPDMGPYNEQFF.

V gene TRBV24-1 combines with J gene TRBJ2-3; D ambiguous. This CDR3 is 13 amino acids long. CDR1 is KGHDR, CDR2 SFDVKD, per germline. The ends were cut back, 3 bases at V and 5 bases at J, with 8 bases in the middle. This chain's CDR3 is CATSDVVLDTQYF. The CDR3 DNA reads TGTGCCACCAGTGATGTGGTCCTAGATACGCAGTATTTT.

This clone was observed once. V usage is TRBV6-5 and J usage is TRBJ2-3; perhaps TRBD2 as D (5 bases). The V end was cut by 0 bases, the J end by 4 bases, with 8 bases between. The CDR3 runs to 14 residues. Germline loops: CDR1 MNHEY, CDR2 SVGAGI. As DNA, the CDR3 is TGTGCCAGCAGTTACTCGACGAGGGCAGATACGCAGTATTTT. It translates to CASSYSTRADTQYF.

This chain uses TRBV5-1 with TRBJ2-3, with TRBD1 matching 7 bases. CDR3 length equals 14 residues. Germline-derived CDR1 and CDR2 are SGHRS and YFSETQ. Unmatched junction bases numbered 7, after V lost 4 bases and J lost 5 bases. The CDR3 nucleotides are TGCGCCAGCAGCCGTGGGGGACAGCGAGATACGCAGTATTTT. Amino acids: CASSRGGQRDTQYF.

The J gene is TRBJ2-7, the V gene TRBV5-6; the match to TRBD1 covers 7 bases. The CDR3 loop spans 15 amino acids. Germline trimming cut 4 bases from V and 3 bases from J; bases unmatched to any gene: 10. Germline values: CDR1 SGHDT, CDR2 YYEEEE. The CDR3 is CASSLIRDRRYEQYV. The DNA for the CDR3 is TGTGCCAGCAGCCTCATCCGGGACAGACGCTACGAGCAGTACGTC.

This clone has a handful of counts. The V call is TRBV4-1, the J call TRBJ1-2, with D unclear. The CDR3 consists of 16 residues. V lost 0 bases and J lost 7, with 18 bases in between. The V gene's germline CDR1 is MGHRA and CDR2 YSYEKL. In DNA form, the CDR3 reads TGCGCCAGCAGCCAAGATAGCTCGGCCCGGGGAGGTGGCTACACCTTC. It translates to CASSQDSSARGGGYTF.

The rearrangement joins TRBV6-5 to TRBJ2-2; no clear D gene. Trimming took 6 bases from V and 4 from J, leaving 6 bases between them. The length of the CDR3 is 12 residues. Germline assignment: CDR1 MNHEY and CDR2 SVGAGI. CDR3 amino acids: CASSLITGELFF. DNA for the CDR3: TGTGCCAGCAGCTTAATCACCGGGGAGCTGTTTTTT.

The chain recombines TRBV30 with TRBJ2-5; perhaps D is TRBD1 or TRBD2 (5 bases each). Germline CDR1 and CDR2: GTSNPN and SVGIG (reference sequence). V dropped 0 bases and J dropped 6 bases, with 17 bases sitting between them. This CDR3 is built from 15 residues. This CDR3 is CAWSVTGVGRQTQYF. CDR3 sequence (DNA): TGTGCCTGGAGTGTAACCGGCGTGGGACGGCAGACCCAGTACTTC.

The CDR3 loop is CASSVDGDQPQHF. Here the CDR3 DNA reads TGTGCCAGCAGCGTGGACGGAGATCAGCCCCAGCATTTT. The chain is built from TRBV5-8 and TRBJ1-5, with D hard to call. This CDR3 has 13 residues. In germline, CDR1 is SGHTS, CDR2 YDEGEE. The V gene lost 4 bases and the J gene lost 5 bases, with 10 bases spanning the gap.

The count of this clone is one. This chain links TRBV30 with TRBJ2-3; D ambiguous. The CDR3 runs 14 residues. V was trimmed by 4 bases and J by 3 bases, leaving 14 bases between them. Germline lookup yields CDR1 GTSNPN and CDR2 SVGIG (reference sequence). The CDR3 DNA follows: TGTGCCTGGACTGGGGTTCGGAAGACAGATACGCAGTATTTT. Its protein is CAWTGVRKTDTQYF.

The J gene is TRBJ2-3, the V gene TRBV19, with D possibly TRBD1 on 6 matching bases. V gave up 2 bases and J gave up 8 bases, with 8 bases separating them. The CDR3 totals 12 residues. Germline CDR1 LNHDA, CDR2 SQIVND (reference sequence). The CDR3 DNA reads as TGTGCCAGTAGTATACCACAGGGTACGCAGTATTTT. It yields the protein CASSIPQGTQYF. Supplemented by reference TRBV19 and TRBJ2-3, the full variable domain reads DGGITQSPKYLFRKEGQNVTLSCEQNLNHDAMYWYRQDPGQGLRLIYYSQIVNDFQKGDIAEGYSVSREKKESFPLTVTSAQKNPTAFYLCASSIPQGTQYFGPGTRLTVL.

This clone was observed a handful of times. The chain uses TRBV5-1 and TRBJ1-1; 9 bases align to TRBD1. Germline V gene lookup returns CDR1 SGHRS and CDR2 YFSETQ. Trimming cost V 0 bases and J 0 bases; bases outside gene matches: 6. The CDR3 is made up of 17 amino acids. Here the CDR3 DNA reads TGCGCCAGCAGCTTGGTGCGGGACAGGGATATGAACACTGAAGCTTTCTTT. This gives the protein CASSLVRDRDMNTEAFF.

V is TRBV3-1 (or the pseudogene TRBV3-2) and J is TRBJ2-5; TRBD2 matches at 14 bases. Germline V gives CDR1 LGHDT, CDR2 YNNKEL (reference sequence). The CDR3 is 18 residues long. J gave up 5 bases and V 2 bases, and 10 bases lay outside the gene matches. CDR3 sequence: CASSQPQTSGGARETQYF. The CDR3 coding sequence is TGTGCCAGCAGCCAACCCCAGACTAGCGGGGGGGCCCGCGAGACCCAGTACTTC.

The chain has TRBV20-1 and TRBJ1-2, with 10 positions matching TRBD1. Germline V gene lookup returns CDR1 DFQATT and CDR2 SNEGSKA (reference sequence). V was clipped by 3 bases and J by 2 bases; unmatched bases: 12. This CDR3 has 17 residues. CDR3 amino acids: CSASKSGTGASNYGYTF. For the CDR3, the DNA is TGCAGTGCTAGTAAGTCCGGGACAGGGGCCTCCAACTATGGCTACACCTTC.

V is TRBV7-2 and J is TRBJ2-7; a possible D gene is TRBD1 (6 bases). The CDR3 consists of 14 residues. Germline CDR1 and CDR2: SGHTA and FQGNSA. Trimming pared 3 bases from V and 1 base from J, leaving 10 bases between. The CDR3 region has the DNA TGTGCCAGCAGCTTGACCAGGGGTTCCTACGAGCAGTACGTC. Its translation is CASSLTRGSYEQYV.

The genes are TRBV18 and TRBJ1-2; D perhaps matches TRBD1 (6 bases). This CDR3 region has 15 residues. The V end lost 5 bases, the J end lost 2 bases, and 15 bases lay between the germline ends. Germline CDR1 reads KGHSH; CDR2 reads LQKENI. CDR3 residues: CASSSDRTANYGYTF. In DNA, the CDR3 is TGTGCCAGCTCATCAGACCGGACAGCAAACTATGGCTACACCTTC.